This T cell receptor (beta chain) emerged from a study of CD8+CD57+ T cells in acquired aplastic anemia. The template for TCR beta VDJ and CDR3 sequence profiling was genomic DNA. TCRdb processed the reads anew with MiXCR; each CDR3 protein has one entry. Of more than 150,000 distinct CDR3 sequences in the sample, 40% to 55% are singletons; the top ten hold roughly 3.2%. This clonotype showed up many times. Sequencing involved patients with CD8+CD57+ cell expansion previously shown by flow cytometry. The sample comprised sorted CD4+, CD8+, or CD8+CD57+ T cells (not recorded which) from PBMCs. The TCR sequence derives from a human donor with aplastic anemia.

In DNA form, the CDR3 reads TGTGCCAGCAGCCAAGTCGACGGGGCTAACTATGGCTACACCTTC. It codes for CASSQVDGANYGYTF. This chain uses TRBV4-2 with TRBJ1-2; D remains unclear. Germline lookup yields CDR1 LGHNA and CDR2 YNFKEQ. This CDR3 region has 15 residues. V lost 1 base and J 0 bases, leaving 9 bases between the germline ends.